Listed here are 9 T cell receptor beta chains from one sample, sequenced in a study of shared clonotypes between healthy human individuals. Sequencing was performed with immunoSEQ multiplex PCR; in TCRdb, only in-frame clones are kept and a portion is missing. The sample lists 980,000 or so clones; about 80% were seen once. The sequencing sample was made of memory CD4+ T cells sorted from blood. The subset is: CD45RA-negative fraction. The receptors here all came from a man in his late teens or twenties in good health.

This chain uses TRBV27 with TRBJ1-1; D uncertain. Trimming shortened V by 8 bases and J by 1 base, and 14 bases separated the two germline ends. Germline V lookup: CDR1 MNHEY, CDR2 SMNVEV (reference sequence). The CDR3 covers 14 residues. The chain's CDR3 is CASHSPRPNTEAFF. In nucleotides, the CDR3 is TGTGCCAGCCACTCCCCTCGACCGAACACTGAAGCTTTCTTT.

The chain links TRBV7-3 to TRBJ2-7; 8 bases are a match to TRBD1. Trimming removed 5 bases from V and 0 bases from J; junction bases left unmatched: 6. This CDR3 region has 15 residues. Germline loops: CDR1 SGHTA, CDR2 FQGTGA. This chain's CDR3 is CASSLGGTGSYEQYF. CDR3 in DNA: TGTGCCAGCAGCCTAGGGGGGACAGGCTCCTACGAGCAGTACTTC.

CDR3 amino acids: CASSWTVNEKLFF. Here the CDR3 DNA reads TGCGCCAGCAGCTGGACAGTTAATGAAAAACTGTTTTTT. J is TRBJ1-4 and V is TRBV5-1; D possibly corresponds to TRBD1 (6 bases). The CDR3 spans 13 residues. V lost 3 bases and J 4 bases, leaving 7 bases between the germline ends. Germline V lookup: CDR1 SGHRS, CDR2 YFSETQ.

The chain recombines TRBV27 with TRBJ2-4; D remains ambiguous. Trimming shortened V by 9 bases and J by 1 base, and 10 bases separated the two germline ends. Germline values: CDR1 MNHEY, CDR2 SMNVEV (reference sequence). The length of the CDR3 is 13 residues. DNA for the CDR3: TGTGCCAGTAGTGAAACGGCCAAAAACATTCAGTACTTC. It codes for CASSETAKNIQYF.

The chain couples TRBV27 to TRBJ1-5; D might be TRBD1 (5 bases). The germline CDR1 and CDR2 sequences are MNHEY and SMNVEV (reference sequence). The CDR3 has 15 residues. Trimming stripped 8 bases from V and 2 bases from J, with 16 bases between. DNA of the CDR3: TGTGCCAGCCAGCCCCTGTCGGGGGGCAATCAGCCCCAGCATTTT. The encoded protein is CASQPLSGGNQPQHF.

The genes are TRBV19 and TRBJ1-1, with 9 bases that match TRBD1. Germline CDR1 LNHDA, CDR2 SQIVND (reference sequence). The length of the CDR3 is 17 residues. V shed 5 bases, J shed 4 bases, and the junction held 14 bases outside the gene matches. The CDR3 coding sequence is TGTGCCAGTAGTTCCGGGACAGGGAGGAGTGTACTCACTGAAGCTTTCTTT. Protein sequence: CASSSGTGRSVLTEAFF.

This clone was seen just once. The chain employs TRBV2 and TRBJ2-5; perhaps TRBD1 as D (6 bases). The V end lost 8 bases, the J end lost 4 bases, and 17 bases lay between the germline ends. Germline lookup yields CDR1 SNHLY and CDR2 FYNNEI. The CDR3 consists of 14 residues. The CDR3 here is CASRHRVNGETQYF. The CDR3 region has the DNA TGTGCCAGCCGCCACAGGGTTAACGGAGAGACCCAGTACTTC.

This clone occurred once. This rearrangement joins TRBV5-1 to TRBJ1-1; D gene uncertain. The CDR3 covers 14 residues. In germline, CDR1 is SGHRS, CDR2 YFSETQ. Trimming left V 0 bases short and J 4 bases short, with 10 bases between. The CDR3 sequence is CASSLGGIGTEAFF. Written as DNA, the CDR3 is TGCGCCAGCAGCTTGGGTGGTATCGGCACTGAAGCTTTCTTT.

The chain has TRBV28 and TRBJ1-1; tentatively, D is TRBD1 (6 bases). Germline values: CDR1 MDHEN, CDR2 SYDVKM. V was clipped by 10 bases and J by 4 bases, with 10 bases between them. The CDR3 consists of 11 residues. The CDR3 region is CATSRGTEAFF. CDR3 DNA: TGTGCCACCTCCAGGGGCACTGAAGCTTTCTTT. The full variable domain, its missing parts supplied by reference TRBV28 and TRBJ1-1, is DVKVTQSSRYLVKRTGEKVFLECVQDMDHENMFWYRQDPGLGLRLIYFSYDVKMKEKGDIPEGYSVSREKKERFSLILESASTNQTSMYLCATSRGTEAFFGQGTRLTVV.